This T cell receptor (beta chain) was observed in a study of blood T cell repertoires in COVID-19. Overall study: Samples representing acute and convalescent COVID-19 were sourced from the United States, Italy and Spain.

A note on this clone: Distinct nucleotide sequences in the sample also encode this CDR3.

Clones were read by immunoSEQ multiplex PCR, and TCRdb kept only the in-frame ones, dropping some. The data show roughly 100,000 clones, with around 81% seen just once and 4% to 5.5% held by the top ten. Seattle-derived patients entered the study during active infection and were followed longitudinally. This CDR3 is 14 amino acids long. The germline V gene has CDR1 MNHEY and CDR2 SVGAGI. Losses at the gene ends were 6 bases for V and 4 bases for J; bases not matched to a gene: 3. Sequencing used peripheral blood. The TCR comes from an elderly man with COVID-19, enrolled during active disease. The V call is TRBV6-5, the J call TRBJ1-5; 10 bases match TRBD1. The CDR3 nucleotides are TGTGCCAGCAGGGACAGGGGGAGGAATCAGCCCCAGCATTTT. Translated: CASRDRGRNQPQHF.